Below, one T cell receptor (beta chain) is given with its context. Antigen unknown. The data stem from a study of chemoradiotherapy in HPV16-positive cancers. CDR1 SGHRS and CDR2 YFSETQ come from the germline V gene. J gave up 8 bases and V 2 bases, and 6 bases lay outside the gene matches. This CDR3 has 13 residues. Overall study results and limits: During treatment, candidate HPV-specific clones and E7-related motifs expanded in tumor. For HPV16-positive patients, expanding HPV-responsive T cells associated with longer recurrence-free survival.

Assay: immunoSEQ multiplex PCR; the TCRdb copy retains only in-frame clones and omits some. In the table there are about 21,000 clones, 87% of which are singletons. The sample here was blood, taken from a patient who underwent chemoradiotherapy. The sequence came from a human donor with HPV-associated anogenital cancer. This chain uses TRBV5-1 with TRBJ1-2; the match to TRBD1 covers 7 bases. CDR3 sequence reads: CASSLQGPRGYTF. For the CDR3, the DNA is TGCGCCAGCAGCTTACAGGGGCCTCGGGGCTACACCTTC. The full variable domain, rest sourced from reference TRBV5-1 and TRBJ1-2, is KAGVTQTPRYLIKTRGQQVTLSCSPISGHRSVSWYQQTPGQGLQFLFEYFSETQRNKGNFPGRFSGRQFSNSRSEMNVSTLELGDSALYLCASSLQGPRGYTFGSGTRLTVV.